These T cell receptor beta chains were read from a single sample in a study. TCRdb ran MiXCR on the RT-PCR reads and lists one entry per CDR3 protein. The table lists about 680,000 distinct CDR3 sequences, approximately 15% of them singletons. The sample comprised memory CD4+ T cells from blood. The receptor set was obtained from a female donor in good health, serving as a healthy control. The CDR3 runs from the conserved cysteine through the conserved F or W. A D gene is named only where the DNA matches it firmly. A row's size may be missing; if present it is once, few, many or a size class.

DNA,CDR3,D,length,size,J,V
TGTGCCAGCGGCCGAACCTATGGCTACACCTTC,CASGRTYGYTF,.,11,many,TRBJ1-2,TRBV6-6
TGTGCCAGCAGCTGGGGACAGTATGGGACCGGGGAGCTGTTTTTT,CASSWGQYGTGELFF,TRBD1,15,few,TRBJ2-2,TRBV5-4
TGTGCCAGCAGTCCCGGTGGGGCCACAGGCCAAGAGACCCAGTACTTC,CASSPGGATGQETQYF,.,16,many,TRBJ2-5,TRBV11-2
TGTGCCACCAGCGAAGGGAGGGATGAGCAGTTCTTC,CATSEGRDEQFF,TRBD2,12,many,TRBJ2-1,TRBV15
TGTGCCAGCTCACCCGTGGAGGCGGTGGCAGAGACCCAGTACTTC,CASSPVEAVAETQYF,.,15,.,TRBJ2-5,TRBV18
TGCGCCAGCAGCTCAGTTACCGGGAACCCGGGGGGGAAACTGTTTTTT,CASSSVTGNPGGKLFF,.,16,.,TRBJ1-4,TRBV5-1
TGTGCCAGCAGCCCCGGACAGGGGGTCACTGAAGCTTTCTTT,CASSPGQGVTEAFF,TRBD1,14,.,TRBJ1-1,TRBV7-8
TGTGCCAGCAGTGAGGGGCGGCCGAGTCCCTACAATGAGCAGTTCTTC,CASSEGRPSPYNEQFF,.,16,many,TRBJ2-1,TRBV6-1
TGTGCCAGCAGTTTTGGGGAAAAACTGTTTTTT,CASSFGEKLFF,.,11,many,TRBJ1-4,TRBV7-2
TGTGCCAGCAGTTATAGTTCCCCAAGAACGTTCGGCGATACGCAGTATTTT,CASSYSSPRTFGDTQYF,.,17,few,TRBJ2-3,TRBV6-2/TRBV6-3
TGTGCCAGCAGGCTCCCGGGACTAGCGTCGAATGAGCAGTTCTTC,CASRLPGLASNEQFF,TRBD2,15,many,TRBJ2-1,TRBV12-3/TRBV12-4
TGCGCCAGCAGCCAAGATAGGGCTAGATGGGAGCAGTTCTTC,CASSQDRARWEQFF,.,14,.,TRBJ2-1,TRBV4-3
TGTGCCACCAGCCTACGGACCGGCGGGGCTGAAGCTTTCTTT,CATSLRTGGAEAFF,.,14,.,TRBJ1-1,TRBV15
TGTGCCAGCAGCTTCCAAGACACCTTGGATACGCAGTATTTT,CASSFQDTLDTQYF,.,14,many,TRBJ2-3,TRBV5-5
TGCGCCAGCAGCCCGGACAGGGTTTCAAATTCACCCCTCCACTTT,CASSPDRVSNSPLHF,TRBD1,15,.,TRBJ1-6,TRBV5-1
TGTGCCAGCAGTTTAATGGCGGGAAGGATACAGCCCCAGCATTTT,CASSLMAGRIQPQHF,.,15,.,TRBJ1-5,TRBV28
TGTGCCAGCAATTACGCACCCCAGCATTTT,CASNYAPQHF,.,10,few,TRBJ1-5,TRBV6-2/TRBV6-3
TGTGCCAGCAGCTTAGCGTCGGTTGACTCTGGAAACACCATATATTTT,CASSLASVDSGNTIYF,.,16,many,TRBJ1-3,TRBV7-2
TGCAGCGTAAAACAGGGGAACAATCAGCCCCAGCATTTT,CSVKQGNNQPQHF,TRBD1,13,.,TRBJ1-5,TRBV29-1
TGTGCCAGCAGCTTACGTAGGCTAGCGGGAGCCCTAGAGGTGTACAATGAGCAGTTCTTC,CASSLRRLAGALEVYNEQFF,TRBD2,20,.,TRBJ2-1,TRBV7-2
TGTGCCAGCACCGGGACAGGGGGCTCCCACGAGCAGTACTTC,CASTGTGGSHEQYF,TRBD1,14,many,TRBJ2-7,TRBV6-2/TRBV6-3
TGTGCCAGCAGCGTCTTTGAGGGGGCCTACAATGAGCAGTTCTTC,CASSVFEGAYNEQFF,.,15,few,TRBJ2-1,TRBV9
TGCAGTGCCCTGGACAGGCCAGAGACCCAGTACTTC,CSALDRPETQYF,TRBD1,12,.,TRBJ2-5,TRBV20-1
TGCAGTGCTAGTAGAGGCGGGAGGGCCAGAGAGACCCAGTACTTC,CSASRGGRARETQYF,TRBD2,15,many,TRBJ2-5,TRBV20-1
TGTGCCATCAAACCGGAACTCCACGTTACGGACACTGAAGCTTTCTTT,CAIKPELHVTDTEAFF,.,16,many,TRBJ1-1,TRBV10-3
TGTGCCGGCAGCGGGGCCACCTACAATGAGCAGTTCTTC,CAGSGATYNEQFF,TRBD2,13,few,TRBJ2-1,TRBV30
TGTGCCAGCAGCTTGGTCGTCGCAGCGTTGAGCTCTGGGGCCAACGTCCTGACTTTC,CASSLVVAALSSGANVLTF,.,19,many,TRBJ2-6,TRBV5-4
TGTGCCAGCAGCTTCCAAGGACGGATCTCTGGAAACACCATATATTTT,CASSFQGRISGNTIYF,.,16,.,TRBJ1-3,TRBV5-4
TGCAGCGTTGACCAGGGGTCCGGCTACACCTTC,CSVDQGSGYTF,.,11,.,TRBJ1-2,TRBV29-1
TGTGCCAGCAGTTTAGGCTGGGACAGGGGGAACACTGAAGCTTTCTTT,CASSLGWDRGNTEAFF,TRBD1,16,.,TRBJ1-1,TRBV12-3/TRBV12-4
TGTGCCAGTAGATCGGACAGGGAGCATGATGGCTACACCTTC,CASRSDREHDGYTF,TRBD1,14,few,TRBJ1-2,TRBV19
TGTGCCAGTAGCATGAAGGGGGCAGGGACAAGTGAGCAGTTCTTC,CASSMKGAGTSEQFF,TRBD1,15,few,TRBJ2-1,TRBV19
TGTGCCAGCAGCCAAGTTGGAGGACTAGCTATAGAGACCCAGTACTTC,CASSQVGGLAIETQYF,TRBD2,16,.,TRBJ2-5,TRBV4-2
TGTGCCAGCAGAAAGAGAATGAGGTCCTACAATGAGCAGTTCTTC,CASRKRMRSYNEQFF,.,15,few,TRBJ2-1,TRBV12-3/TRBV12-4
TGCAGTGCTAGGACTAGCGGGAGTAACTCGCATACGCAGTATTTT,CSARTSGSNSHTQYF,TRBD2,15,.,TRBJ2-3,TRBV20-1
TGCAGCGTTACACCATTAGCAGGGAGGGTCTACGAGCAGTACTTC,CSVTPLAGRVYEQYF,TRBD2,15,many,TRBJ2-7,TRBV29-1
TGTGCCAGCAGTCCGGACACGAATCTAGCCAAAAACATTCAGTACTTC,CASSPDTNLAKNIQYF,.,16,few,TRBJ2-4,TRBV28
TGCGCCAGCAGCGCCCGACTAGCGGGAGCCCCATCCGGGGAGCTGTTTTTT,CASSARLAGAPSGELFF,TRBD2,17,few,TRBJ2-2,TRBV4-1
TGTGCCAGCACCCCACCGGAGACAGATACGCAGTATTTT,CASTPPETDTQYF,.,13,few,TRBJ2-3,TRBV6-6
TGTGCCAGCAGCCAACAGCGGGGGGCTAATGAGCAGTTCTTC,CASSQQRGANEQFF,TRBD2,14,few,TRBJ2-1,TRBV7-2
TGCAGTGCTAGAAGGGCCATGTGGAATGAGCAGTTCTTC,CSARRAMWNEQFF,.,13,many,TRBJ2-1,TRBV20-1
TGTGCCTGGAGTCGGGGGGATCAGCCCCAGCATTTT,CAWSRGDQPQHF,.,12,.,TRBJ1-5,TRBV30